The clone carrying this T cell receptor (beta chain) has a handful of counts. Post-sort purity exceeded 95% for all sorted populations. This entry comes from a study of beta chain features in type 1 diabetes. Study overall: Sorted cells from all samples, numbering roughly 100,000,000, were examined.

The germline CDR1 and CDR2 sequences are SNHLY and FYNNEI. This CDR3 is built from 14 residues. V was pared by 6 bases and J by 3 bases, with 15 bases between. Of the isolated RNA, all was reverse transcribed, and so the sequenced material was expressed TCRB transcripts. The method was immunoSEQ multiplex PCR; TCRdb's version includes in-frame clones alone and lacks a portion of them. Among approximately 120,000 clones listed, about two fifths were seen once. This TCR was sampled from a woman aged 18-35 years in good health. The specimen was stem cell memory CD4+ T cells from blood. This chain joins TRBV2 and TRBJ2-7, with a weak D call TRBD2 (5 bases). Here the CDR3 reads CASRPDWNVYEQYF. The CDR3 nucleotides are TGTGCCAGCAGACCGGACTGGAACGTCTACGAGCAGTACTTC.